This note documents a single T cell receptor beta chain sequence. Its antigen is unidentified. Researchers divided each subset's genomic DNA evenly across several immunoSEQ plates. The data were produced by immunoSEQ multiplex PCR, yet TCRdb's version contains in-frame clones alone and is incomplete. This table holds more than 2 million clones, approximately 94% found once. Naive CD8 populations comprised CD45RO-negative cells positively selected for CCR7, excluding terminally differentiated effector memory CD45RA+ cells. The sample belongs to a study of shared clonotypes between healthy human individuals. Study-level points and caveats: Expectations were that clonotype sharing among donors would be affected by sequencing depth. Rarefaction curves obtained for sorted subsets showed sequencing incomplete despite large depth.

The CDR3 loop spans 14 amino acids. Germline CDR1 SGHAT, CDR2 FQNNGV. The V end was cut by 1 base, the J end by 3 bases, with 7 bases between. The genes are TRBV11-2 and TRBJ2-1; TRBD1 might be the D (5 bases). Material for sequencing was naive CD8+ T cells sorted from blood. This TCR was recovered from a man aged 18 to 29 in good health. The CDR3 nucleotides read TGTGCCAGCAGCTTAGGGACAATCTACAATGAGCAGTTCTTC. Its protein product is CASSLGTIYNEQFF.